The 32 T cell receptor beta chains below all came from one sample that was sequenced in a study of blood T cell repertoires in COVID-19. Produced via immunoSEQ multiplex PCR; TCRdb's table is partial and in-frame only. The repertoire holds a few hundred thousand clones, roughly 90% seen once, with less than 2% in the top ten. The sample was peripheral blood. The receptors shown here come from a woman under 40 with COVID-19, enrolled during active disease.

CDR3 protein: CASSPEGVYNEQFF. The CDR3 nucleotides read TGTGCCAGCAGCCCAGAAGGGGTTTACAATGAGCAGTTCTTC. The chain has TRBV7-9 and TRBJ2-1, with D tentatively TRBD1 (5 bases). This CDR3 is 14 amino acids long. Trimming stripped 5 bases from V and 4 bases from J, with 12 bases between. Germline-derived CDR1 and CDR2 are SEHNR and FQNEAQ (reference sequence).

The chain employs TRBV5-1 and TRBJ2-3; tentatively, D is TRBD2 (6 bases). Germline CDR1 is SGHRS and CDR2 is YFSETQ. Trimming removed 4 bases from V and 1 base from J, with 16 bases in between. The CDR3 extends over 16 amino acids. The CDR3 bases are TGCGCCAGCAGCCCCTCTGGCCCGGGAGGCACAGATACGCAGTATTTT. It translates to CASSPSGPGGTDTQYF.

This rearrangement joins TRBV5-6 to TRBJ1-5; D is perhaps TRBD1 (5 bases). In germline, CDR1 is SGHDT, CDR2 YYEEEE. The V end was cut by 0 bases, the J end by 8 bases, with 12 bases between. The CDR3 is 14 residues long. Here the CDR3 DNA reads TGTGCCAGCAGCTTGGCAAGGGGCTCTGAGCCCCAGCATTTT. This translates into CASSLARGSEPQHF. The whole variable domain, remainder taken from reference TRBV5-6 and TRBJ1-5, is DAGVTQSPTHLIKTRGQQVTLRCSPKSGHDTVSWYQQALGQGPQFIFQYYEEEERQRGNFPDRFSGHQFPNYSSELNVNALLLGDSALYLCASSLARGSEPQHFGDGTRLSIL.

The rearrangement joins TRBV5-1 to TRBJ1-1, with 10 bases aligning to TRBD1. Germline V gene lookup returns CDR1 SGHRS and CDR2 YFSETQ. CDR3 size: 15 residues. After removal of 4 bases from V and 5 bases from J, the junction contained 8 bases not matched to a gene. In DNA, the CDR3 is TGCGCCAGCAGCGGGGGACAGGGGATGGAAACTGAAGCTTTCTTT. Residues: CASSGGQGMETEAFF. The whole variable domain, filled in from reference TRBV5-1 and TRBJ1-1, reads KAGVTQTPRYLIKTRGQQVTLSCSPISGHRSVSWYQQTPGQGLQFLFEYFSETQRNKGNFPGRFSGRQFSNSRSEMNVSTLELGDSALYLCASSGGQGMETEAFFGQGTRLTVV.

The chain combines TRBV11-3 with TRBJ1-2, with D perhaps matching TRBD1 (5 bases). V was shortened by 1 base and J by 4 bases, with 10 bases between the two germline ends. Germline V gene lookup returns CDR1 SGHNT and CDR2 YENEEA. The CDR3 covers 14 residues. Written as DNA, the CDR3 is TGTGCCAGCAGCTTAGGGGCCGGGGGCTATGGCTACACCTTC. This encodes CASSLGAGGYGYTF.

The chain carries TRBV7-9 and TRBJ1-1; D is ambiguous. With 10 bases removed from V and 1 base from J, the gap between germline ends came to 16 bases. Germline assignment: CDR1 SEHNR and CDR2 FQNEAQ (reference sequence). The CDR3 is 14 amino acids. In DNA, the CDR3 is TGTGCCATTGGAGCGGGTCCAAGGAACACTGAAGCTTTCTTT. As protein: CAIGAGPRNTEAFF.

This clone has only one observation. This chain connects TRBV5-1 to TRBJ1-6; D is ambiguous. V dropped 4 bases and J dropped 7 bases, with 15 bases sitting between them. Germline V CDR1 and CDR2: SGHRS, YFSETQ. This CDR3 is 15 amino acids long. The CDR3 reads CASSPSPGRNSPLHF. Written as DNA, the CDR3 is TGCGCCAGCAGCCCGTCACCTGGGAGGAATTCACCCCTCCACTTT.

The V call is TRBV7-2, the J call TRBJ2-2; 7 bases are a match to TRBD1. Germline V gene lookup returns CDR1 SGHTA and CDR2 FQGNSA. J gave up 0 bases and V 4 bases, and 2 bases lay outside the gene matches. The CDR3 extends over 15 amino acids. The CDR3, as DNA: TGTGCCAGCAGCTCCGGGACAGCGAACACCGGGGAGCTGTTTTTT. Residues: CASSSGTANTGELFF.

The chain has TRBV6-5 and TRBJ2-1; 11 nucleotides align to TRBD2. Germline loops: CDR1 MNHEY, CDR2 SVGAGI. The CDR3 loop spans 16 amino acids. V gave up 4 bases and J gave up 4 bases; unmatched junction bases: 6. The CDR3 DNA is TGTGCCAGCAGTTCTCCGACTAGCGGGGCTTACAATGAGCAGTTCTTC. Its protein product is CASSSPTSGAYNEQFF.

This sequence joins TRBV28 and TRBJ1-4; no clear D. Trimming stripped 3 bases from V and 11 bases from J, with 10 bases between. The germline V gene has CDR1 MDHEN and CDR2 SYDVKM. The CDR3 runs 12 residues. In DNA form, the CDR3 reads TGTGCCAGCAGTTTTGCGGGTGGGAAACTGTTTTTT. Protein: CASSFAGGKLFF.

The V gene is TRBV14, the J gene TRBJ1-6; D might be TRBD1 (5 bases). V was cut by 3 bases and J by 8 bases, with 11 bases left in between. CDR3 size: 14 residues. Germline CDR1 and CDR2: SGHDN and FVKESK. The CDR3 bases are TGTGCCAGCAGCCAGGGGCTCCGGCATTCACCCCTCCACTTT. Its translation: CASSQGLRHSPLHF.

This chain links TRBV12-5 with TRBJ1-5; no firm D call. The CDR3 is 13 residues long. CDR1 LGHNT and CDR2 FRNRAP come from the germline V gene. Trimming cost V 6 bases and J 0 bases, with 6 bases left between them. CDR3 bases: TGTGCTAGTGGGGAGGATAGCAATCAGCCCCAGCATTTT. This sequence encodes CASGEDSNQPQHF.

The chain carries TRBV5-1 and TRBJ2-5, with D maybe TRBD1 (6 bases). V was cut by 3 bases and J by 5 bases, with 20 bases left in between. The CDR3 totals 16 residues. Germline CDR1 is SGHRS and CDR2 is YFSETQ. The DNA for the CDR3 is TGCGCCAGCAGCTCCCTTGGGGGCGGCTCCGGGGAGACCCAGTACTTC. It specifies CASSSLGGGSGETQYF.

The chain carries TRBV28 and TRBJ1-5; maybe TRBD1 (6 bases). V was cut by 6 bases and J by 1 base, with 19 bases left in between. Germline V gives CDR1 MDHEN, CDR2 SYDVKM. CDR3 length equals 17 residues. CDR3 region: CASSPVGAEGSNQPQHF. The CDR3 DNA reads as TGTGCCAGCAGCCCAGTGGGGGCAGAGGGAAGCAATCAGCCCCAGCATTTT.

V gene TRBV5-4 combines with J gene TRBJ1-1, with D possibly matching TRBD1 (5 bases). V was trimmed by 4 bases and J by 7 bases, leaving 14 bases between them. The germline gives CDR1 SGHNT, CDR2 YYREEE (reference sequence). The CDR3 has 13 residues. CDR3 coding DNA: TGTGCCAGCAGCCCGGGGGTAGGTCTTGAAGCTTTCTTT. It is translated as CASSPGVGLEAFF.

The chain carries TRBV6-5 and TRBJ1-3, with D perhaps matching TRBD1 (6 bases). V gave up 7 bases and J gave up 1 base, with 11 bases separating them. This CDR3 contains 14 residues. CDR1 and CDR2 from the germline V gene are MNHEY and SVGAGI. The DNA of the CDR3 is TGTGCCAGCAACGCCGACAGGTCTGGAAACACCATATATTTT. Translated: CASNADRSGNTIYF.

CDR3 in DNA: TGTGCCAGCAGCCAGGGCGGACTATTCCTCTCCTACGAGCAGTACTTC. Translating it yields CASSQGGLFLSYEQYF. The V gene is TRBV4-2, the J gene TRBJ2-7, with D maybe TRBD2 (6 bases). Germline V gene lookup returns CDR1 LGHNA and CDR2 YNFKEQ. The germline V and J ends were trimmed by 3 bases and 0 bases, with 15 bases remaining between them. CDR3 length equals 16 residues.

V gene TRBV24-1 combines with J gene TRBJ2-1; 8 bases map to TRBD2. The V and J ends lost 4 bases and 2 bases, in that order; junction bases with no gene match: 6. This CDR3 spans 16 amino acids. Germline assignment: CDR1 KGHDR and CDR2 SFDVKD. CDR3 region: CATSDPERGPYNEQFF. As DNA, the CDR3 is TGTGCCACCAGTGACCCCGAGCGGGGGCCCTACAATGAGCAGTTCTTC.

The chain carries TRBV7-9 and TRBJ1-1; D not certain. Germline V gene lookup returns CDR1 SEHNR and CDR2 FQNEAQ (reference sequence). V dropped 9 bases and J dropped 2 bases, with 4 bases sitting between them. The CDR3 loop spans 10 amino acids. The CDR3 region is CASSNTEAFF. The DNA of the CDR3 is TGTGCCAGTTCTAACACTGAAGCTTTCTTT.

This clone showed up many times. The identical CDR3 is also encoded by other nucleotide sequences in the sample. This chain uses TRBV6-2 or TRBV6-3 with TRBJ2-1; 14 positions match TRBD2. After removal of 6 bases from V and 8 bases from J, the junction contained 6 bases not matched to a gene. This CDR3 is 15 amino acids long. CDR1 is MNHEY and CDR2 is SVGEGT in the germline V gene. CDR3 in amino acids: CASSPTSGGADEQFF. The CDR3 DNA sequence: TGTGCCAGCAGCCCGACTAGCGGGGGGGCCGATGAGCAGTTCTTC.

V is TRBV5-1 and J is TRBJ2-1, with 16 bases lining up with TRBD2. V lost 4 bases to trimming and J lost 14 bases; unmatched junction nucleotides: 6. CDR1 and CDR2 from the germline V gene are SGHRS and YFSETQ. The CDR3 is 14 amino acids. This chain's CDR3 is CASSTGTSGGAKFF. For the CDR3, the DNA is TGCGCCAGCAGCACCGGGACTAGCGGGGGGGCTAAGTTCTTC. Variable domain in full (rest from reference TRBV5-1 and TRBJ2-1): KAGVTQTPRYLIKTRGQQVTLSCSPISGHRSVSWYQQTPGQGLQFLFEYFSETQRNKGNFPGRFSGRQFSNSRSEMNVSTLELGDSALYLCASSTGTSGGAKFFGPGTRLTVL.

The chain is built from TRBV6-5 and TRBJ2-1; D remains ambiguous. The V end was cut by 0 bases, the J end by 4 bases, with 13 bases between. The CDR3 length is 16 residues. CDR1 MNHEY and CDR2 SVGAGI come from the germline V gene. CDR3 bases: TGTGCCAGCAGTTACTCGGTCAATAGAATATACAATGAGCAGTTCTTC. It encodes CASSYSVNRIYNEQFF.

The count of this clone is one. V is TRBV5-1 and J is TRBJ2-1, with D possibly TRBD2 on 6 matching bases. Trimming removed 0 bases at V and 4 bases at J, with 14 bases between. This CDR3 has 16 amino acids. Germline CDR1 reads SGHRS; CDR2 reads YFSETQ. CDR3 in amino acids: CASSLGGAGSYNEQFF. CDR3 bases: TGCGCCAGCAGCTTGGGGGGCGCGGGGTCGTACAATGAGCAGTTCTTC.

J is TRBJ2-5 and V is TRBV6-5, with no clear D. The CDR3 runs to 13 residues. V shed 0 bases and J shed 5 bases, with 7 bases lying between them. Germline CDR1 reads MNHEY; CDR2 reads SVGAGI. In DNA, the CDR3 is TGTGCCAGCAGTTACTCGACTGGGGAGACCCAGTACTTC. This translates into CASSYSTGETQYF.

The CDR3 spells CASSFAGEWGTDTQYF. DNA of the CDR3: TGTGCCAGCAGCTTCGCAGGGGAATGGGGCACAGATACGCAGTATTTT. The chain joins TRBV13 to TRBJ2-3; D possibly corresponds to TRBD1 (6 bases). This CDR3 is 16 amino acids long. Trimming left V 3 bases short and J 1 base short, with 14 bases between. CDR1 is PRHDT, CDR2 FYEKMQ, per germline (reference sequence).

This clone was seen once. J is TRBJ2-5 and V is TRBV6-5; possibly TRBD2 for D (6 bases). This CDR3 spans 14 amino acids. The V end was cut by 6 bases, the J end by 5 bases, with 16 bases between. Germline CDR1 is MNHEY and CDR2 is SVGAGI. The CDR3 DNA reads as TGTGCCAGCAGCCCCGGGGGAGTAGTCGAGACCCAGTACTTC. Residues: CASSPGGVVETQYF.

The chain couples TRBV11-2 to TRBJ2-3; TRBD2 matches 8 bases. This CDR3 is built from 16 residues. Germline CDR1 reads SGHAT; CDR2 reads FQNNGV. With 0 bases clipped from V and 3 bases from J, the junction kept 5 bases outside the gene matches. The CDR3 nucleotides are TGTGCCAGCAGCTTAGAGGAGCGGGGGCCAACAGATACGCAGTATTTT. Translating gives CASSLEERGPTDTQYF.

The chain links TRBV11-2 to TRBJ2-3; perhaps TRBD2 as D (6 bases). This CDR3 has 15 residues. The germline gives CDR1 SGHAT, CDR2 FQNNGV. With 4 bases removed from V and 4 bases from J, the gap between germline ends came to 15 bases. The CDR3 DNA is TGTGCCAGCAGCTCCGGCGGTAGCGGCGCAGATACGCAGTATTTT. Translation: CASSSGGSGADTQYF.

The rearrangement uses TRBV6-5 and TRBJ1-5; D is undetermined. Germline loops: CDR1 MNHEY, CDR2 SVGAGI. Trimming left V 8 bases short and J 2 bases short, with 13 bases between. The CDR3 has 14 amino acids. The CDR3: CASLRHGGNQPQHF. In nucleotides, the CDR3 is TGTGCCAGCCTGAGGCACGGGGGCAATCAGCCCCAGCATTTT.

The V call is TRBV2, the J call TRBJ1-6; tentative D call: TRBD1 (5 bases). Germline CDR1 reads SNHLY; CDR2 reads FYNNEI. The CDR3 is 14 residues long. V was shortened by 5 bases and J by 7 bases, with 12 bases between the two germline ends. CDR3 sequence reads: CASSQQVTNSPLHF. As DNA, the CDR3 is TGTGCCAGCAGTCAACAGGTCACGAATTCACCCCTCCACTTT.

V is TRBV7-8 and J is TRBJ1-5; 11 nucleotides line up with TRBD1. J lost 7 bases, V lost 5 bases, and 7 bases had no gene match. The length of the CDR3 is 15 residues. The germline V gene encodes CDR1 SGHVS and CDR2 FQNEAQ. CDR3 in amino acids: CASSPRDRGRQPQHF. In DNA form, the CDR3 reads TGTGCCAGCAGCCCCCGGGACAGGGGGAGGCAGCCCCAGCATTTT.

The chain recombines TRBV5-1 with TRBJ2-2, with D tentatively TRBD1 (6 bases). The CDR3 sequence is 16 residues long. V was clipped by 2 bases and J by 6 bases, with 17 bases between them. Germline lookup yields CDR1 SGHRS and CDR2 YFSETQ. Here the CDR3 reads CASSLQGPEVSGELFF. CDR3 sequence (DNA): TGCGCCAGCAGCTTACAGGGACCGGAGGTCTCCGGGGAGCTGTTTTTT.